A single sample is the source of the 20 T cell receptor beta chains below, sequenced in a study of blood T cell repertoires in COVID-19. Using immunoSEQ multiplex PCR, the repertoire was profiled, and TCRdb retains in-frame clones only, with some absent. The table has about 120,000 clones, approximately 80% seen once. Material for sequencing was peripheral blood. Receptors were obtained from a man in his 70s with active or convalescent COVID-19.

This clone has a handful of counts. This chain joins TRBV2 and TRBJ2-7, with 10 nucleotides matching TRBD2. CDR1 and CDR2 from the germline V gene are SNHLY and FYNNEI. This CDR3 contains 16 residues. The V segment lost 0 bases and the J segment 6 bases; nucleotides outside the gene matches: 8. The CDR3 DNA follows: TGTGCCAGCAGTGAAGCGCCCGCAGCGGGGGGGCGCGAGCAGTACTTC. Amino acid sequence: CASSEAPAAGGREQYF. Together with reference TRBV2 and TRBJ2-7, the CDR3 gives the full variable domain: EPEVTQTPSHQVTQMGQEVILRCVPISNHLYFYWYRQILGQKVEFLVSFYNNEISEKSEIFDDQFSVERPDGSNFTLKIRSTKLEDSAMYFCASSEAPAAGGREQYFGPGTRLTVT.

This rearrangement joins TRBV24-1 to TRBJ2-5; D is perhaps TRBD1 (6 bases). The CDR3 runs 14 residues. Trimming took off 4 bases at V and 2 bases at J, with 10 bases between the two ends. Germline V lookup: CDR1 KGHDR, CDR2 SFDVKD. The CDR3 coding sequence is TGTGCCACCAGTGACTCTGGACAGCAAGAGACCCAGTACTTC. Protein sequence: CATSDSGQQETQYF.

Here the CDR3 reads CASSLSGTLETDTQYF. The CDR3 nucleotides read TGTGCCAGCAGTTTATCGGGCACCCTCGAGACAGATACGCAGTATTTT. This chain uses TRBV27 with TRBJ2-3; D gene uncertain. Germline V gene sequence: CDR1 MNHEY, CDR2 SMNVEV (reference sequence). The CDR3 runs to 16 residues. Trimming removed 0 bases from V and 3 bases from J, with 13 bases in between.

This chain uses TRBV11-3 with TRBJ2-3; 16 bases map to TRBD2. This CDR3 contains 18 residues. V was clipped by 6 bases and J by 3 bases; unmatched bases: 9. Germline-derived CDR1 and CDR2 are SGHNT and YENEEA. CDR3: CASRRTGLAGGPTDTQYF. CDR3 sequence (DNA): TGTGCCAGCAGACGCACGGGACTAGCGGGGGGGCCGACAGATACGCAGTATTTT.

This clone appeared a few times. The V gene is TRBV9, the J gene TRBJ2-5; 10 bases are shared with TRBD1. The CDR3 spans 15 residues. After removal of 3 bases from V and 5 bases from J, the junction contained 7 bases not matched to a gene. The germline V gene has CDR1 SGDLS and CDR2 YYNGEE. CDR3 in DNA: TGTGCCAGCAGCGGAGGGACAGGGGCCCGGGAGACCCAGTACTTC. It yields the protein CASSGGTGARETQYF. The whole variable domain, filled in from reference TRBV9 and TRBJ2-5, reads DSGVTQTPKHLITATGQRVTLRCSPRSGDLSVYWYQQSLDQGLQFLIQYYNGEERAKGNILERFSAQQFPDLHSELNLSSLELGDSALYFCASSGGTGARETQYFGPGTRLLVL.

This clone was recorded a few times. The rearrangement links TRBV7-2 to TRBJ1-1, with 9 bases lining up with TRBD1. Trimming cost V 6 bases and J 5 bases; bases outside gene matches: 7. There are 14 residues in the CDR3. Germline V gene sequence: CDR1 SGHTA, CDR2 FQGNSA. This CDR3 is CASRPGQGWTEAFF. The CDR3 bases are TGTGCCAGCAGACCAGGACAGGGGTGGACTGAAGCTTTCTTT.

This clone has just one count. CDR3 nucleotide sequence: TGTGCCAGCAGCATCACGACTAGCCTTTATGAGCAGTTCTTC. Amino acid sequence: CASSITTSLYEQFF. This rearrangement joins TRBV13 to TRBJ2-1; 7 nucleotides match TRBD2. The CDR3 contains 14 residues. The ends lost 5 bases at V and 8 bases at J; junction bases unmatched: 9. Germline-derived CDR1 and CDR2 are PRHDT and FYEKMQ (reference sequence).

The chain has TRBV6-5 and TRBJ1-4; 7 bases align to TRBD1. V was clipped by 0 bases and J by 12 bases; unmatched bases: 10. This CDR3 is 15 amino acids long. Germline V gives CDR1 MNHEY, CDR2 SVGAGI. The CDR3 DNA is TGTGCCAGCAGTTACTCCAGGGGGGCTATCCGGGAACTGTTTTTT. This sequence encodes CASSYSRGAIRELFF.

This clone was observed a few times. The chain combines TRBV30 with TRBJ1-6; D is ambiguous. The CDR3 loop spans 14 amino acids. Trimming removed 4 bases from V and 2 bases from J, with 9 bases in between. CDR1 is GTSNPN and CDR2 is SVGIG in the germline V gene (reference sequence). CDR3 coding DNA: TGTGCCTGGACCTACTTGGCCTATAATTCACCCCTCCACTTT. Residues: CAWTYLAYNSPLHF.

The V call is TRBV7-9, the J call TRBJ2-3; 14 bases agree with TRBD2. Germline CDR1 is SEHNR and CDR2 is FQNEAQ (reference sequence). The CDR3 covers 16 residues. Losses at the gene ends were 3 bases for V and 2 bases for J; bases not matched to a gene: 1. This CDR3 is CASSLGLAGVTDTQYF. The CDR3 region has the DNA TGTGCCAGCAGCTTGGGACTAGCGGGGGTCACAGATACGCAGTATTTT. Variable domain in full (rest from reference TRBV7-9 and TRBJ2-3): DTGVSQNPRHKITKRGQNVTFRCDPISEHNRLYWYRQTLGQGPEFLTYFQNEAQLEKSRLLSDRFSAERPKGSFSTLEIQRTEQGDSAMYLCASSLGLAGVTDTQYFGPGTRLTVL.

The rearrangement joins TRBV11-3 to TRBJ2-1; 10 bases are shared with TRBD2. The CDR3 spans 15 residues. From germline, CDR1 is SGHNT and CDR2 YENEEA. The J segment lost 8 bases and the V segment lost 3 bases, leaving 7 bases of the junction unmatched. The CDR3 coding sequence is TGTGCCAGCAGCTTTTATGGAGCGGGAGGGCATGAGCAGTTCTTC. It yields the protein CASSFYGAGGHEQFF.

The rearrangement joins TRBV4-2 to TRBJ1-1; D perhaps matches TRBD1 (6 bases). The V end lost 3 bases, the J end lost 4 bases, and 15 bases lay between the germline ends. Per the germline V gene, CDR1 is LGHNA and CDR2 is YNFKEQ. This CDR3 spans 15 amino acids. The DNA for the CDR3 is TGTGCCAGCAGCCACGATACAGGGTCGGGCACTGAAGCTTTCTTT. Amino acids: CASSHDTGSGTEAFF.

The chain couples TRBV5-4 to TRBJ1-2; 9 nucleotides line up with TRBD1. There are 15 residues in the CDR3. Germline values: CDR1 SGHNT, CDR2 YYREEE (reference sequence). V lost 5 bases, J lost 6 bases, and 11 bases stayed unmatched. The CDR3: CASRAAGTGTDGYTF. The CDR3 nucleotides read TGTGCCAGCAGGGCGGCCGGGACAGGGACGGATGGCTACACCTTC.

The chain has TRBV19 and TRBJ2-1, with 14 nucleotides matching TRBD2. The germline gives CDR1 LNHDA, CDR2 SQIVND (reference sequence). This CDR3 is built from 16 residues. V lost 3 bases and J lost 6; bases outside the gene matches: 4. The CDR3 DNA reads TGTGCCAGTAGTATCCTGACTAGCGGGGGGGTCAATGAGCAGTTCTTC. Translated, it gives CASSILTSGGVNEQFF. Full variable domain (missing parts from reference TRBV19 and TRBJ2-1): DGGITQSPKYLFRKEGQNVTLSCEQNLNHDAMYWYRQDPGQGLRLIYYSQIVNDFQKGDIAEGYSVSREKKESFPLTVTSAQKNPTAFYLCASSILTSGGVNEQFFGPGTRLTVL.

This sequence joins TRBV6-4 and TRBJ1-2; 10 bases line up with TRBD1. The trim removed 6 bases at V and 2 bases at J, leaving 3 bases unmatched. The CDR3 covers 14 residues. Germline V lookup: CDR1 MRHNA, CDR2 SNTAGT. The CDR3 spells CASRPGQGNYGYTF. The DNA for the CDR3 is TGTGCCAGCAGGCCGGGACAGGGGAACTATGGCTACACCTTC.

CDR3 region: CSVEGLKADRGQFF. In DNA form, the CDR3 reads TGCAGCGTTGAAGGATTAAAAGCCGACAGGGGACAGTTCTTC. The chain combines TRBV29-1 with TRBJ2-1; 8 positions match TRBD1. The germline gives CDR1 SQVTM, CDR2 ANQGSEA. J was trimmed by 13 bases and V by 1 base; bases with no gene match: 12. CDR3 size: 14 residues.

This clone was counted a single time. This rearrangement joins TRBV12-3 or TRBV12-4 to TRBJ1-2; perhaps TRBD1 as D (6 bases). Trimming removed 7 bases from V and 8 bases from J, with 14 bases in between. The CDR3 covers 12 residues. The CDR3 bases are TGTGCCAGCACCCCAGGGGTAGAAGGCTACACCTTC. Amino acid sequence: CASTPGVEGYTF.

This clone was picked up a small number of times. Other DNA sequences of this sample code for an identical CDR3. V and J are TRBV18 and TRBJ2-7, with 9 positions matching TRBD2. The V gene end was trimmed by 0 bases and the J gene end by 2 bases; junction bases not matched to a gene: 2. The V gene's germline CDR1 is KGHSH and CDR2 LQKENI. The CDR3 consists of 15 residues. CDR3 region: CASSPPLAGAYEQYF. CDR3 sequence (DNA): TGTGCCAGCTCACCACCGTTAGCGGGGGCCTACGAGCAGTACTTC.

This chain uses TRBV7-3 with TRBJ2-5; 7 nucleotides line up with TRBD1. The V segment lost 3 bases and the J segment 5 bases; nucleotides outside the gene matches: 9. CDR3 size: 15 residues. Germline V lookup: CDR1 SGHTA, CDR2 FQGTGA. This chain's CDR3 is CASSFTGVPRETQYF. CDR3 sequence (DNA): TGTGCCAGCAGCTTCACAGGGGTCCCCCGGGAGACCCAGTACTTC.

Notes on this clone: The sample contains more than one DNA sequence encoding this CDR3. This chain connects TRBV11-2 to TRBJ2-7; D might be TRBD2 (5 bases). Trimming shortened V by 2 bases and J by 0 bases, and 5 bases separated the two germline ends. The CDR3 extends over 13 amino acids. Looked up from germline, CDR1 is SGHAT and CDR2 is FQNNGV. In DNA, the CDR3 is TGTGCCAGCAGCTTACGGGACTCCTACGAGCAGTACTTC. Protein: CASSLRDSYEQYF.